The present TCR beta chain was sequenced within a study of shared clonotypes between healthy human individuals. Study background: Three plates each covered CD4 naive and memory; CD8 naive two, CD8 memory one.

Study-wide findings and caveats: Deeper or shallower sequencing was expected to change how clonotypes are shared among donors. On the whole, naive subsets had larger estimated richness than memory subsets had.

A note on this clone: The antigen is undetermined.

The germline V gene encodes CDR1 SNHLY and CDR2 FYNNEI. The V and J ends lost 6 bases and 2 bases respectively, with 14 bases between them. This CDR3 has 14 residues. The assay ran at deep level. Only in-frame clones appear in the TCRdb table, and some are missing; sequencing was by immunoSEQ multiplex PCR. The sample includes 650,000 to 700,000 clones, 90% seen only once; the top ten take approximately 35%. The sequence derives from a man between 18 and 29 years old in good health. Some clones in this sample may be carry-over from other donors' samples. The chain has TRBV2 and TRBJ2-7, with D perhaps assigned TRBD1 or TRBD2 (5 bases each). The sequenced sample consisted of memory CD8+ T cells from PBMCs. Subset indicated: CD45RO+ cells pooled with CCR7-negative TemRA cells. In nucleotides, the CDR3 is TGTGCCAGCAGCTGGGGCAGCGGAACCTACGAGCAGTACTTC. This encodes CASSWGSGTYEQYF.